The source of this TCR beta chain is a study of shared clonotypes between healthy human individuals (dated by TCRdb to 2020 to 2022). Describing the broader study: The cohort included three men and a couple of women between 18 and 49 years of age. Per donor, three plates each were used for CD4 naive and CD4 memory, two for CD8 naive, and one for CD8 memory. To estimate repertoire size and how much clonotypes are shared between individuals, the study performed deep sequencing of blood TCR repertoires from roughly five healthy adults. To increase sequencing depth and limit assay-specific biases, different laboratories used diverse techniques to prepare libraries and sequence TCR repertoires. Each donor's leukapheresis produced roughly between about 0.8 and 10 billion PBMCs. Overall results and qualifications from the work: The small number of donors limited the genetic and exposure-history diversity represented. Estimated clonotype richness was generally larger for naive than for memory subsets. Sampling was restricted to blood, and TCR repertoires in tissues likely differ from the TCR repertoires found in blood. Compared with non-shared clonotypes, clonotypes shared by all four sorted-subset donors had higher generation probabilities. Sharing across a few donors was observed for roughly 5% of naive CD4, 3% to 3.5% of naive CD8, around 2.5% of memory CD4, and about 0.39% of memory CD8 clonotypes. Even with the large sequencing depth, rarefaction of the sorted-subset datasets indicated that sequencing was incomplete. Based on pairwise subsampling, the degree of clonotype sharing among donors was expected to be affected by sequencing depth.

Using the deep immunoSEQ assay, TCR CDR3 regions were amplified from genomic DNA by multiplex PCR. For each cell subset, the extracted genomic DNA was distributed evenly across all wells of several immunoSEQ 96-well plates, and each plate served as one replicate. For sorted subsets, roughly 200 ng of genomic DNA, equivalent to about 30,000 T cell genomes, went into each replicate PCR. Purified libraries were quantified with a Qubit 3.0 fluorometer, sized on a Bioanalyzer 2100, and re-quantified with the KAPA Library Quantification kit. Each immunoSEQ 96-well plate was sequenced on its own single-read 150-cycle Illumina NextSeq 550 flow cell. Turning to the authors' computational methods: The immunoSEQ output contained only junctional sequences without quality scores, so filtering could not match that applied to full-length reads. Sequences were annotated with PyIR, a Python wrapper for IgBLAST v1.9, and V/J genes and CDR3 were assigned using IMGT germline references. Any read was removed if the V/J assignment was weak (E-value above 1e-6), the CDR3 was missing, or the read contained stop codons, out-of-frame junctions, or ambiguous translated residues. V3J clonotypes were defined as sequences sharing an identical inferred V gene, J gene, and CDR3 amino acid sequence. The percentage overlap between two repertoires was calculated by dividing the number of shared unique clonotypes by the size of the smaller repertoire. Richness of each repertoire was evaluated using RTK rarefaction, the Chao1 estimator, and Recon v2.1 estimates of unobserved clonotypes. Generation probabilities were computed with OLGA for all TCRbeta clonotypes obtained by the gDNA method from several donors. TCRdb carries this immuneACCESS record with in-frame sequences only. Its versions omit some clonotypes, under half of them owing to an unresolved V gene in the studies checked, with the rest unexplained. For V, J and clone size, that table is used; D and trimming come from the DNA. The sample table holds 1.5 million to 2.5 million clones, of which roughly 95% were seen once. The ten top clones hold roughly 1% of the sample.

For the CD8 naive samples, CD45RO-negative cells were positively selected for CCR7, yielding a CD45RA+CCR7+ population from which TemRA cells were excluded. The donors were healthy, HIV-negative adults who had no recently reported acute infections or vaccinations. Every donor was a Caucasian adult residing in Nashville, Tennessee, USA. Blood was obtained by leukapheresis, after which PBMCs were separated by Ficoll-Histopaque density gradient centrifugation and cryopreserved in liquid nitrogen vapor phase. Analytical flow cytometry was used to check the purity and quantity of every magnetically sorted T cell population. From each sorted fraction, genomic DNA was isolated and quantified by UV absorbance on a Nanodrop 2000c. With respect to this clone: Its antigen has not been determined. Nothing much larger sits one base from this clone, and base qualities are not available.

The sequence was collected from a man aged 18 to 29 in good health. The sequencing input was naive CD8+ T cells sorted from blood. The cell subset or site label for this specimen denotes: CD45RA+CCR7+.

The CDR3 region reads CASSGAEAFF. DNA sequence: TGCGCCAGCAGTGGGGCTGAAGCTTTCTTT. In this chain, TRBV10-1 is recombined with TRBJ1-1; there is no confident call for the D gene. The CDR3 goes from the cysteine to the phenylalanine over 10 residues. The retained sequence is limited to the CDR3, 30 bases, with the frame set at the first base. V loses 4 bases of germline sequence and J loses 6 bases, and the interval between the two ends is 3 bases. From a lookup of the germline V gene (reference sequence), CDR1 and CDR2 are WNHNN and SYGVQD.